This record concerns one TCR beta chain sequence. The sample comes from a study of blood T cell repertoires in COVID-19. The method was immunoSEQ multiplex PCR; TCRdb's version includes in-frame clones alone and lacks a portion of them. The table shows about 100,000 clones, with roughly 87% occurring only once. Germline assignment: CDR1 LNHDA and CDR2 SQIVND (reference sequence). The CDR3 is 13 amino acids. V dropped 6 bases and J dropped 4; count of bases not matched to a gene: 5. This TCR came from a man younger than 40 in a cohort sampled during active COVID-19. The material sequenced was peripheral blood. The chain combines TRBV19 with TRBJ1-2; 7 nucleotides agree with TRBD1. The CDR3 here is CASSRDSLYGYTF. DNA of the CDR3: TGTGCCAGTAGCCGGGACAGCCTCTATGGCTACACCTTC.